This note documents a single T cell receptor beta chain sequence. Its antigen remains unidentified. The CDR3 consists of 14 residues. V dropped 6 bases and J dropped 6; count of bases not matched to a gene: 8. CDR1 SGHRS and CDR2 YFSETQ come from the germline V gene. This record comes from a study of cytomegalovirus exposure and HLA in healthy donors. Study conclusions and caveats: Earlier analysis found most TCR beta V segments productive about 87% or about 30% of the time.

Primers for the PCR totalled 60 Vbeta and 13 Jbeta. TCRdb keeps only in-frame clones here, not all; method: immunoSEQ multiplex PCR. The repertoire holds 95,000 to 150,000 clones, 66% seen once, with less than 2% in the top ten. Sequencing used PBMCs. V and J are TRBV5-1 and TRBJ1-4; 7 nucleotides line up with TRBD1. The receptor's source is a young man in good health and CMV-seronegative. The CDR3 protein is CASNRDSGDEKLFF. CDR3 DNA sequence: TGCGCCAGCAACCGGGACAGTGGGGATGAAAAACTGTTTTTT.